This is a list of T cell receptor beta chains from one sample in a study of Graves' ophthalmopathy and Graves' hyperthyroidism. TCRdb re-called the multiplex PCR reads with MiXCR, one entry per CDR3 protein. The sample consists of more than 1,000,000 distinct CDR3 sequences, 35% to 40% of them appearing once. The sample was peripheral blood or thyroid tissue (not recorded which). The receptors originated from an adult man with Graves' hyperthyroidism. The CDR3 runs from the conserved cysteine through the conserved F or W. D genes are given only for firm matches. Some rows mark clone size as missing; the rest say once, few, many or name a class of expanded clone.

clone size: few; D gene: -; V gene: TRBV6-5; J gene: TRBJ2-5; CDR3 DNA: TGTGCCAGCAGTTACGGGTACAGCGCAGGTTTACTTCAAGAGACCCAGTACTTC; CDR3 protein: CASSYGYSAGLLQETQYF
clone size: -; D gene: TRBD2; V gene: TRBV9; J gene: TRBJ2-5; CDR3 DNA: TGTGCCAGCAGCGTAGTAGCGGGAGTTGGAGAGACCCAGTACTTC; CDR3 protein: CASSVVAGVGETQYF
clone size: -; D gene: TRBD2; V gene: TRBV5-5; J gene: TRBJ2-2; CDR3 DNA: TGTGCCAGCAGCTTTGGGGGGGAGCCCGGGGAGCTGTTTTTT; CDR3 protein: CASSFGGEPGELFF
clone size: -; D gene: -; V gene: TRBV6-6; J gene: TRBJ1-5; CDR3 DNA: TGTGCCAGCACAAACGCAGGGGACCAGCCCCAGCATTTT; CDR3 protein: CASTNAGDQPQHF
clone size: many; D gene: -; V gene: TRBV7-2; J gene: TRBJ2-5; CDR3 DNA: TGTGCCAGCAGCTTAGATTTCCAGGGGACGGAGACCCAGTACTTC; CDR3 protein: CASSLDFQGTETQYF
clone size: once; D gene: TRBD1; V gene: TRBV7-9; J gene: TRBJ2-2; CDR3 DNA: TGTGCCAGCAGGAAGCGGACAGGGCCAGACACCGGGGAGCTGTTTTTT; CDR3 protein: CASRKRTGPDTGELFF
clone size: many; D gene: -; V gene: TRBV20-1; J gene: TRBJ1-1; CDR3 DNA: TGCAGTGCTAGCCCCGCCGCCGGGACACACACTGAAGCTTTCTTT; CDR3 protein: CSASPAAGTHTEAFF
clone size: many; D gene: -; V gene: TRBV5-1; J gene: TRBJ2-7; CDR3 DNA: TGCGCCAGCAGCAGGTTCCAGGGCGGATACGAGCAGTACTTC; CDR3 protein: CASSRFQGGYEQYF
clone size: many; D gene: -; V gene: TRBV12-3/TRBV12-4; J gene: TRBJ2-7; CDR3 DNA: TGTGCCAGCAGCCAGGGACCCCCAACCTACGAGCAGTACTTC; CDR3 protein: CASSQGPPTYEQYF
clone size: many; D gene: -; V gene: TRBV24-1; J gene: TRBJ1-5; CDR3 DNA: TGTGCCACCAGTGATGGGAGGGTTAGCAATCAGCCCCAGCATTTT; CDR3 protein: CATSDGRVSNQPQHF
clone size: -; D gene: -; V gene: TRBV2; J gene: TRBJ1-2; CDR3 DNA: TGTGCCAGCAGGGATAAACAGCTTCTAGGTTATGGCTACACCTTC; CDR3 protein: CASRDKQLLGYGYTF
clone size: -; D gene: -; V gene: TRBV12-3/TRBV12-4; J gene: TRBJ2-7; CDR3 DNA: TGTGCCAGCGTAAAGGGTTCTCCCCACGCCTACGAGCAGTACTTC; CDR3 protein: CASVKGSPHAYEQYF
clone size: many; D gene: -; V gene: TRBV6-5; J gene: TRBJ1-1; CDR3 DNA: TGTGCCAGCAAATTAGGGCAACCGAACACTGAAGCTTTCTTT; CDR3 protein: CASKLGQPNTEAFF
clone size: -; D gene: -; V gene: TRBV28; J gene: TRBJ2-6; CDR3 DNA: TGTGCCAGCAGCCGCCTGAACTCTGGGGCCAACGTCCTGACTTTC; CDR3 protein: CASSRLNSGANVLTF
clone size: -; D gene: TRBD1; V gene: TRBV19; J gene: TRBJ1-1; CDR3 DNA: TGTGCCAGCAGTGCCACCGGGACAGCGAACACTGAAGCTTTCTTT; CDR3 protein: CASSATGTANTEAFF
clone size: many; D gene: -; V gene: TRBV5-1; J gene: TRBJ1-5; CDR3 DNA: TGCGCCAGCAGCTTGAATGGGCAGAGCAATCAGCCCCAGCATTTT; CDR3 protein: CASSLNGQSNQPQHF
clone size: -; D gene: TRBD1; V gene: TRBV9; J gene: TRBJ1-5; CDR3 DNA: TGTGCCAGCGGGACAGGGTGGGATCAGCCCCAGCATTTT; CDR3 protein: CASGTGWDQPQHF
clone size: -; D gene: TRBD1; V gene: TRBV19; J gene: TRBJ1-1; CDR3 DNA: TGTGCCAGTAGCCTAGCGGGACAGGGAGGTTTGGCTTTCTTT; CDR3 protein: CASSLAGQGGLAFF
clone size: many; D gene: -; V gene: TRBV29-1; J gene: TRBJ1-3; CDR3 DNA: TGCAGCGTTGAAGATAGGACGGACTCTGGAAACACCATATATTTT; CDR3 protein: CSVEDRTDSGNTIYF
clone size: -; D gene: -; V gene: TRBV12-3/TRBV12-4; J gene: TRBJ2-5; CDR3 DNA: TGTGCCAGCAGTTTTCAGTCGTACCAAGAGACCCAGTACTTC; CDR3 protein: CASSFQSYQETQYF
clone size: many; D gene: -; V gene: TRBV20-1; J gene: TRBJ2-5; CDR3 DNA: TGCAGTGCTAGAGCTCACCGCCGGGAGACCCAGTACTTC; CDR3 protein: CSARAHRRETQYF
clone size: -; D gene: TRBD1; V gene: TRBV25-1; J gene: TRBJ2-2; CDR3 DNA: TGTGCCAGCAGGAACAGGGGAGCGAACACCGGGGAGCTGTTTTTT; CDR3 protein: CASRNRGANTGELFF
clone size: -; D gene: -; V gene: TRBV10-3; J gene: TRBJ1-3; CDR3 DNA: TGTGCCATCAGTCCAATTCCAGACTACTCTGGAAACACCATATATTTT; CDR3 protein: CAISPIPDYSGNTIYF